Listed below are T cell receptor beta chains from one sample, sequenced in a study of vaccination effects on CD4 cells after COVID-19. Clones were sequenced by immunoSEQ multiplex PCR, and TCRdb holds only the in-frame ones, with some missing. The sample holds 15,000 or so clones, 76% seen once. Their antigen targets remain unknown. The source material was CD4+ T cells from PBMCs cultured with SARS-CoV-2 spike peptides, sampled after COVID-19 vaccination. These receptors originate from a human donor who had a prior SARS-CoV-2 infection. Both conserved end residues are part of each CDR3. A D gene is named only where the DNA matches it firmly. Only part of the rows carry a size: once, few, many, or a class if the clone is expanded.

size | J | V | D | CDR3 | DNA
once | TRBJ2-1 | TRBV9 | NA | CASSGGGSLNEQFF | TGTGCCAGCAGCGGTGGGGGCTCCCTCAATGAGCAGTTCTTC
NA | TRBJ2-7 | TRBV6-5 | NA | CASSIRQAYEQYF | TGTGCCAGCAGTATTAGACAGGCCTACGAGCAGTACTTC
once | TRBJ1-5 | TRBV18 | NA | CASSPRVVQNQPQHF | TGTGCCAGCTCACCCCGCGTGGTCCAAAATCAGCCCCAGCATTTT
NA | TRBJ2-1 | TRBV10-3 | NA | CATADGSNEQFF | TGTGCCACCGCAGACGGCAGCAATGAGCAGTTCTTC
NA | TRBJ2-6 | TRBV4-2 | NA | CASSSGPRGAGANVLTF | TGTGCCAGCAGCTCGGGCCCCCGGGGGGCCGGGGCCAACGTCCTGACTTTC
NA | TRBJ1-2 | TRBV4-1 | NA | CASSPGSYGYTF | TGCGCCAGCAGCCCAGGTTCCTATGGCTACACCTTC
NA | TRBJ2-2 | TRBV6-1 | TRBD2 | CASSEEELGTSAIWRTGELFF | TGTGCCAGCAGTGAAGAGGAATTAGGGACTAGCGCAATATGGAGAACTGGGGAGCTGTTTTTT
NA | TRBJ1-4 | TRBV6-5 | NA | CASSYTVATNEKLFF | TGTGCCAGCAGTTACACAGTTGCAACTAATGAAAAACTGTTTTTT
NA | TRBJ2-7 | TRBV27 | TRBD2 | CASSWGRESSYEQYF | TGTGCCAGCAGTTGGGGGAGGGAGAGCTCCTACGAGCAGTACTTC
NA | TRBJ1-1 | TRBV6-5 | NA | CASSYSPRITEAFF | TGTGCCAGCAGTTACTCACCCAGGATCACTGAAGCTTTCTTT
NA | TRBJ2-5 | TRBV5-6 | NA | CASSLGPRETQYF | TGTGCCAGCAGCTTGGGTCCGAGAGAGACCCAGTACTTC
few | TRBJ2-7 | TRBV11-2 | NA | CASSPSEGPVEQYF | TGTGCCAGCAGCCCGTCGGAAGGCCCTGTCGAGCAGTACTTC
NA | TRBJ2-4 | TRBV11-3 | TRBD1 | CASSRRGQGSVF | TGTGCCAGCAGCCGGAGGGGACAGGGTTCCGTCTTC
once | TRBJ2-1 | TRBV24-1 | TRBD2 | CATDGLAGDSEQFF | TGTGCCACTGACGGACTAGCGGGAGATTCTGAGCAGTTCTTC
once | TRBJ2-7 | TRBV7-3 | TRBD2 | CASSLDGTSGPQVEQYF | TGTGCCAGCAGCTTAGACGGGACTAGCGGCCCCCAAGTCGAGCAGTACTTC
once | TRBJ2-7 | TRBV7-2 | TRBD1 | CASSLRQGTEQYF | TGTGCCAGCAGCCTAAGACAGGGAACCGAGCAGTACTTC
NA | TRBJ1-1 | TRBV7-9 | NA | CASSSRADGPEAFF | TGTGCCAGCAGTTCACGAGCGGACGGCCCTGAAGCTTTCTTT
NA | TRBJ2-7 | TRBV24-1 | NA | CATSDPQSRTWYF | TGTGCCACCAGTGACCCTCAGTCACGGACATGGTACTTC
few | TRBJ2-1 | TRBV2 | NA | CASYGLSYNEQFF | TGTGCCAGCTACGGACTGTCCTACAATGAGCAGTTCTTC
NA | TRBJ1-2 | TRBV28 | TRBD1 | CASSPLRTRGLVGYTF | TGTGCCAGCAGTCCCTTACGCACCAGGGGGCTGGTTGGCTACACCTTC
few | TRBJ2-1 | TRBV4-2 | TRBD2 | CASSQERGREGNEQFF | TGTGCCAGCAGCCAAGAAAGGGGGCGGGAGGGCAATGAGCAGTTCTTC
NA | TRBJ2-2 | TRBV11-2 | TRBD2 | CASRGLAGTGELFF | TGTGCCAGCAGAGGACTAGCGGGCACCGGGGAGCTGTTTTTT
NA | TRBJ2-7 | TRBV28 | NA | CASSSSRQGLWQYF | TGTGCCAGCAGTTCCAGTAGACAGGGACTGTGGCAGTACTTC
NA | TRBJ2-2 | TRBV4-3 | NA | CASSQVGDGRNTGELFF | TGCGCCAGCAGCCAAGTGGGGGACGGACGTAACACCGGGGAGCTGTTTTTT
NA | TRBJ1-2 | TRBV10-3 | TRBD1 | CAISKGTEEGYTF | TGTGCCATCAGCAAAGGGACAGAAGAAGGCTACACCTTC
NA | TRBJ2-7 | TRBV5-6 | NA | CASSLGGRAPGGKQYF | TGTGCCAGCAGCTTGGGAGGGAGGGCCCCCGGGGGCAAGCAGTACTTC
NA | TRBJ1-1 | TRBV5-1 | NA | CASSFGFKNTEAFF | TGCGCCAGCAGCTTCGGTTTCAAGAACACTGAAGCTTTCTTT
NA | TRBJ2-5 | TRBV19 | NA | CASSIYERGETQYF | TGTGCCAGTAGTATTTACGAACGAGGGGAGACCCAGTACTTC
NA | TRBJ1-1 | TRBV7-3 | NA | CASSPGQFELGTEAFF | TGTGCCAGCAGTCCTGGACAATTCGAACTGGGGACTGAAGCTTTCTTT
NA | TRBJ2-1 | TRBV3-1/TRBV3-2 | TRBD2 | CASSETGTSSYNEQFF | TGTGCCAGCAGCGAGACCGGGACTAGCTCCTACAATGAGCAGTTCTTC
NA | TRBJ2-4 | TRBV3-1/TRBV3-2 | NA | CASSQEREAGWENIQYF | TGTGCCAGCAGCCAAGAGAGGGAGGCAGGGTGGGAAAACATTCAGTACTTC
NA | TRBJ2-2 | TRBV5-4 | NA | CASSPTTANTGELFF | TGTGCCAGCAGCCCGACAACAGCGAACACCGGGGAGCTGTTTTTT
NA | TRBJ2-7 | TRBV5-8 | NA | CASSLAAHSYEQYF | TGTGCCAGCAGCTTGGCGGCACACTCCTACGAGCAGTACTTC
NA | TRBJ2-4 | TRBV3-1/TRBV3-2 | NA | CASSQDTLAGDIQYF | TGTGCCAGCAGCCAAGATACACTAGCCGGGGACATTCAGTACTTC
NA | TRBJ2-5 | TRBV4-3 | NA | CASSRGRQVLETQYF | TGCGCCAGCAGCCGCGGACGACAGGTCCTAGAGACCCAGTACTTC
NA | TRBJ1-5 | TRBV9 | TRBD1 | CASSDGQGDRRPQHF | TGTGCCAGCAGCGACGGGCAGGGGGACCGGAGGCCCCAGCATTTT
NA | TRBJ2-1 | TRBV27 | TRBD1 | CASSLIGTGAVNNEQFF | TGTGCCAGCAGTTTAATCGGGACAGGGGCCGTCAACAATGAGCAGTTCTTC
NA | TRBJ1-5 | TRBV10-1 | NA | CASSIASNQPQHF | TGCGCCAGCAGCATTGCTTCCAATCAGCCCCAGCATTTT
NA | TRBJ2-3 | TRBV10-3 | TRBD2 | CATQAGNTDTQYF | TGTGCCACCCAAGCGGGGAACACAGATACGCAGTATTTT
NA | TRBJ2-1 | TRBV11-2 | NA | CATLAHSSYNEQFF | TGTGCTACCCTAGCTCACAGCTCCTACAATGAGCAGTTCTTC
NA | TRBJ1-6 | TRBV3-1/TRBV3-2 | NA | CASSQRSVGGGAYNSPLHF | TGTGCCAGCAGCCAACGTTCCGTTGGCGGGGGCGCCTATAATTCACCCCTCCACTTT
NA | TRBJ1-1 | TRBV1 | NA | CTSSRRQNTEAFF | TGCACCAGCAGCCGCCGACAGAACACTGAAGCTTTCTTT